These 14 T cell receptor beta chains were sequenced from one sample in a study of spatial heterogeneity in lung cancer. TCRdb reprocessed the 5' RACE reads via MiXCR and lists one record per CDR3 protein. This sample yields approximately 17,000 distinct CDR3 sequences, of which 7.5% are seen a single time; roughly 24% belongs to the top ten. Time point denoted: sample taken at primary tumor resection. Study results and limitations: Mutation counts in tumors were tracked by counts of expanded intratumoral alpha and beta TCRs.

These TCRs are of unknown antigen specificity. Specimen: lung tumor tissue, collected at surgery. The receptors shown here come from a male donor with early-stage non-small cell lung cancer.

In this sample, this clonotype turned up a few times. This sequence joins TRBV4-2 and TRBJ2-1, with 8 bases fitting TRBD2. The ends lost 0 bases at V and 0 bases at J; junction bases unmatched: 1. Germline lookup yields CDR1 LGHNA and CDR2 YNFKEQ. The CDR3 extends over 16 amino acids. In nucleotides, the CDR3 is TGTGCCAGCAGCCAAGATCTAGCGGGCTCCTACAATGAGCAGTTCTTC. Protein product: CASSQDLAGSYNEQFF.

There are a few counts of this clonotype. The CDR3 region is CASSGAGGLSYEQYF. The CDR3 DNA sequence: TGTGCCAGCAGCGGAGCGGGGGGTCTCTCCTACGAGCAGTACTTC. This chain links TRBV7-9 with TRBJ2-7; 9 nucleotides agree with TRBD2. With 5 bases clipped from V and 0 bases from J, the junction kept 5 bases outside the gene matches. The germline CDR1 and CDR2 sequences are SEHNR and FQNEAQ (reference sequence). The CDR3 is 15 residues long. Together with reference TRBV7-9 and TRBJ2-7, the CDR3 gives the full variable domain: DTGVSQNPRHKITKRGQNVTFRCDPISEHNRLYWYRQTLGQGPEFLTYFQNEAQLEKSRLLSDRFSAERPKGSFSTLEIQRTEQGDSAMYLCASSGAGGLSYEQYFGPGTRLTVT.

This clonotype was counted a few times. CDR3 in DNA: TGTGCCAGCAGTGAAGCGACAGGGGGGTACTACGAGCAGTACTTC. Encoded protein: CASSEATGGYYEQYF. The rearrangement uses TRBV6-1 and TRBJ2-7; 9 bases align to TRBD1. Germline trimming cut 0 bases from V and 3 bases from J; bases unmatched to any gene: 3. CDR3 length equals 15 residues. Germline CDR1 MNHNS, CDR2 SASEGT.

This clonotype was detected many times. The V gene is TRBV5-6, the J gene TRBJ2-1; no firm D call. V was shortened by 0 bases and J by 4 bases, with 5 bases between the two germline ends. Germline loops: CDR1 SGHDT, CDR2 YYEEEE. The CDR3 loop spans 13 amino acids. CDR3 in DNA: TGTGCCAGCAGCTTGGTAGGTTACAATGAGCAGTTCTTC. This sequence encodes CASSLVGYNEQFF. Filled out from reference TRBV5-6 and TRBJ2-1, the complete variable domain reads DAGVTQSPTHLIKTRGQQVTLRCSPKSGHDTVSWYQQALGQGPQFIFQYYEEEERQRGNFPDRFSGHQFPNYSSELNVNALLLGDSALYLCASSLVGYNEQFFGPGTRLTVL.

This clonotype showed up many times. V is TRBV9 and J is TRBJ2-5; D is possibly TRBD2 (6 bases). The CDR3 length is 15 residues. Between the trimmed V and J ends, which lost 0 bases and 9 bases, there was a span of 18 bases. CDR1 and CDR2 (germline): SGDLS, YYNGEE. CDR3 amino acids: CASSVVGSLREAQYF. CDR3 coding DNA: TGTGCCAGCAGCGTAGTAGGTTCGCTGAGGGAGGCCCAGTACTTC.

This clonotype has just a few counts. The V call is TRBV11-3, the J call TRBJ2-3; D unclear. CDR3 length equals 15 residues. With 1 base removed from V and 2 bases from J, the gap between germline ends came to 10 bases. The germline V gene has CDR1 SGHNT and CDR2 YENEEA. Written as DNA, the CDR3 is TGTGCCAGCAGCTTAGGCTTGGGTGTCACAGATACGCAGTATTTT. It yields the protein CASSLGLGVTDTQYF.

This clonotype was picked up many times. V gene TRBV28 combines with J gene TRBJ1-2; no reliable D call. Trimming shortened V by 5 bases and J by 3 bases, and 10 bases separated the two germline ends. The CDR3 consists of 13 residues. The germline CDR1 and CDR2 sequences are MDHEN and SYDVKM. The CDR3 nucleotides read TGTGCCAGCAGTCGCACGGCTTACTATGGCTACACCTTC. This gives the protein CASSRTAYYGYTF.

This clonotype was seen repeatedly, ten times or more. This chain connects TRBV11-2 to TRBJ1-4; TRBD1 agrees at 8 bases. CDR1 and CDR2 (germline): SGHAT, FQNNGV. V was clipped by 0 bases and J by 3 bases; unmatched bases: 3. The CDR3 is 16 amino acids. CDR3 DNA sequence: TGTGCCAGCAGCTTAGACCGGGACAGGCCTAATGAAAAACTGTTTTTT. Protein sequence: CASSLDRDRPNEKLFF.

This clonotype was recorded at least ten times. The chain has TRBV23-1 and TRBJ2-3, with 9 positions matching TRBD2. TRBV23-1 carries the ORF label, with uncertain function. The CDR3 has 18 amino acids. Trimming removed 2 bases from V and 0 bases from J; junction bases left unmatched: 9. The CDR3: CASSQNSGGPTSTDTQYF. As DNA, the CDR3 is TGCGCCAGCAGTCAAAATAGCGGGGGACCCACTAGCACAGATACGCAGTATTTT.

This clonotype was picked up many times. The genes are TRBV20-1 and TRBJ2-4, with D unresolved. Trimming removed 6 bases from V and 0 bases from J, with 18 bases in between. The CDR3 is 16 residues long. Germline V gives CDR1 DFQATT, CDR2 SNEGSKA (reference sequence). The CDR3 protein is CSAVGKSSLAKNIQYF. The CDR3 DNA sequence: TGCAGTGCCGTGGGAAAGTCATCTCTAGCCAAAAACATTCAGTACTTC.

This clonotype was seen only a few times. The DNA for the CDR3 is TGTGCCAGCAGTTTAGAGGCGGTCACGGCTAACTATGGCTACACCTTC. It is translated as CASSLEAVTANYGYTF. The chain recombines TRBV28 with TRBJ1-2; no definite D call. Germline lookup yields CDR1 MDHEN and CDR2 SYDVKM. The CDR3 runs to 16 residues. V dropped 2 bases and J dropped 0 bases, with 13 bases sitting between them.

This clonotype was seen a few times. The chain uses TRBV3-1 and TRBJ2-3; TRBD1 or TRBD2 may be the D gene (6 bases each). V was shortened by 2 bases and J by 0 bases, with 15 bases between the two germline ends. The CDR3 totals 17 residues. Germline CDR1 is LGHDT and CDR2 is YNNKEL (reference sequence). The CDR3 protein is CASSQSFGGPSTDTQYF. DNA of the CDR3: TGTGCCAGCAGCCAAAGCTTCGGGGGCCCTAGCACAGATACGCAGTATTTT.

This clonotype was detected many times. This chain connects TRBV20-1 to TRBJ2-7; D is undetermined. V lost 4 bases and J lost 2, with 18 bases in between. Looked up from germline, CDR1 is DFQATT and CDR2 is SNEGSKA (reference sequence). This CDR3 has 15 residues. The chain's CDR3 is CSATSGRSSTYEQYF. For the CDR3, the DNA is TGCAGTGCTACCTCCGGTCGGTCCTCGACCTACGAGCAGTACTTC.

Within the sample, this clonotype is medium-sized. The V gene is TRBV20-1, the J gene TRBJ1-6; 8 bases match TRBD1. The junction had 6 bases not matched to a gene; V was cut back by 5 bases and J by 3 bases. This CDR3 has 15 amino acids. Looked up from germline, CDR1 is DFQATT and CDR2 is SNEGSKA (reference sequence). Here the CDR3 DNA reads TGCAGTGCTCTACAGGGGGGACACTATAATTCACCCCTCCACTTT. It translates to CSALQGGHYNSPLHF.